This is a list of T cell receptor beta chains from one sample in a study of T cell responses to AZD1222 COVID-19 vaccine. This table comes from immunoSEQ multiplex PCR, and its TCRdb copy is limited to in-frame clones, with some not included. The data hold 85,000 or so clones, with about nine tenths observed a single time. The sequences come from peripheral blood, collected 28 days after the second AZD1222 dose. The receptor source for this set is an adult who received the AZD1222 COVID-19 vaccine. CDR3s include the opening cysteine and the closing phenylalanine or tryptophan. The D gene is left open where the match is weak. Clone size is given for some rows only: seen once, a few or many times, or a class if the clone is expanded.

j_call | clone_size | v_call | d_call | cdr3_aa | cdr3_nt
TRBJ1-5 | - | TRBV7-9 | - | CASSPGDQPQHF | TGTGCCAGCAGCCCAGGCGATCAGCCCCAGCATTTT
TRBJ1-2 | - | TRBV12-5 | - | CASGLDRLVLGTNYGYTF | TGTGCTAGTGGTCTGGACAGATTGGTCTTAGGTACTAACTATGGCTACACCTTC
TRBJ2-1 | - | TRBV4-1 | - | CASSPGLTTGRQFF | TGCGCCAGCAGTCCGGGACTCACCACAGGTAGGCAGTTCTTC
TRBJ2-7 | - | TRBV30 | TRBD2 | CAWTSGRSEQYF | TGTGCCTGGACTAGCGGGAGAAGCGAGCAGTACTTC
TRBJ1-2 | - | TRBV4-1 | - | CASSQVGTGNYGYTF | TGCGCCAGCAGCCAAGTGGGGACCGGTAACTATGGCTACACCTTC
TRBJ1-2 | - | TRBV14 | - | CASSQMIFAYGYTF | TGTGCCAGCAGCCAGATGATTTTTGCCTACGGCTACACCTTC
TRBJ1-2 | - | TRBV5-1 | - | CASSYSGQQDYGYTF | TGCGCCAGCTCCTACTCGGGGCAGCAGGACTATGGCTACACCTTC
TRBJ2-5 | once | TRBV6-5 | - | CASSKPRETQYF | TGTGCCAGCAGTAAACCCAGGGAGACCCAGTACTTC
TRBJ1-1 | - | TRBV13 | - | CASSFRTALNTEAFF | TGTGCCAGCAGCTTTCGGACAGCCCTGAACACTGAAGCTTTCTTT
TRBJ2-5 | - | TRBV7-9 | - | CASSARTGRGETQYF | TGTGCCAGCAGCGCTCGGACAGGGCGGGGGGAGACCCAGTACTTC
TRBJ2-2 | - | TRBV19 | TRBD2 | CASSIGSSGFYTGELFF | TGTGCCAGTAGTATAGGTTCTAGCGGGTTCTACACCGGGGAGCTGTTTTTT
TRBJ1-2 | - | TRBV7-2 | - | CASSFLAVYGYTF | TGTGCCAGCAGCTTTTTAGCTGTTTATGGCTACACCTTC
TRBJ1-2 | few | TRBV5-3 | - | CARSYPGSYGYTF | TGTGCCAGAAGCTACCCTGGGAGCTATGGCTACACCTTC
TRBJ1-1 | - | TRBV29-1 | - | CSVSTENTEAFF | TGCAGCGTATCGACAGAGAACACTGAAGCTTTCTTT
TRBJ1-6 | - | TRBV28 | - | CASSLPNRVGSPLHF | TGTGCCAGCAGTTTACCCAACAGGGTAGGCTCACCCCTCCACTTT
TRBJ2-2 | - | TRBV7-9 | - | CASSLALLTGELFF | TGTGCCAGCAGCTTAGCGCTCCTCACCGGGGAGCTGTTTTTT
TRBJ2-6 | few | TRBV6-4 | - | CASSDSLGANVLTF | TGTGCCAGCAGTGACTCGCTCGGGGCCAACGTCCTGACTTTC
TRBJ1-5 | - | TRBV25-1 | - | CASSERGIGQPQHF | TGTGCCAGCAGTGAACGAGGGATAGGCCAGCCCCAGCATTTT
TRBJ1-5 | - | TRBV29-1 | - | CSINLGLGQPQHF | TGCAGCATCAATCTAGGCTTGGGTCAGCCCCAGCATTTT
TRBJ2-5 | - | TRBV3-1/TRBV3-2 | - | CASSRLGNQETQYF | TGTGCCAGCAGTAGATTAGGGAACCAAGAGACCCAGTACTTC
TRBJ2-2 | once | TRBV5-1 | TRBD1 | CASSLEPGGTGELFF | TGCGCCAGCAGCTTGGAACCAGGGGGCACCGGGGAGCTGTTTTTT
TRBJ1-2 | - | TRBV12-3/TRBV12-4 | TRBD1 | CASSTGGAGGYTF | TGTGCCAGCAGCACAGGGGGCGCGGGTGGCTACACCTTC
TRBJ2-2 | - | TRBV5-1 | - | CASSLVGAGELFF | TGCGCCAGCAGCTTGGTCGGTGCCGGGGAGCTGTTTTTT
TRBJ2-1 | - | TRBV18 | TRBD2 | CASSPRTSGENEQFF | TGTGCCAGCTCACCACGGACTAGCGGGGAAAATGAGCAGTTCTTC
TRBJ1-4 | - | TRBV5-8 | - | CASSLAPDNEKLFF | TGTGCCAGCAGCTTGGCGCCGGATAATGAAAAACTGTTTTTT
TRBJ1-2 | - | TRBV7-8 | - | CASSLNSGSYGYTF | TGTGCCAGCAGCTTAAATTCGGGGAGCTATGGCTACACCTTC
TRBJ2-7 | - | TRBV6-5 | - | CASSPPGPSYEQYF | TGTGCCAGCAGTCCTCCGGGCCCTTCCTACGAGCAGTACTTC
TRBJ1-2 | - | TRBV5-1 | TRBD1 | CASSSGTANYGYTF | TGCGCCAGCAGCTCCGGGACAGCTAACTATGGCTACACCTTC
TRBJ1-6 | - | TRBV12-3/TRBV12-4 | - | CASSLQGGTPLHF | TGTGCCAGCAGTTTACAGGGTGGGACACCCCTCCACTTT
TRBJ2-5 | - | TRBV10-3 | - | CAISSQGKETQYF | TGTGCCATCAGTTCGCAGGGGAAAGAGACCCAGTACTTC
TRBJ1-2 | once | TRBV11-2 | - | CASSPPGGGGYTF | TGTGCCAGCAGCCCGCCGGGGGGTGGGGGCTACACCTTC
TRBJ2-1 | few | TRBV28 | TRBD2 | CASTSGTSGNNEQFF | TGTGCCAGCACCTCGGGGACTAGCGGGAACAATGAGCAGTTCTTC